The subject of this entry is one T cell receptor (beta chain). The data belong to a study of blood T cell repertoires in COVID-19. Across the study: From T cells, B-cell-depleted T cells, or PBMCs came the material, which was cDNA or gDNA.

Repertoires were generated with immunoSEQ multiplex PCR, while TCRdb's copy carries only in-frame clones and drops some. The sample consists of some 220,000 clones, approximately 90% of them appearing once. The CDR3 totals 14 residues. The germline gives CDR1 MNHNY, CDR2 SVGAGI (reference sequence). Trimming took 5 bases from V and 5 from J, leaving 15 bases between them. Sequencing was performed on PBMCs or T cells enriched from blood (not recorded which). The source is a woman younger than 30 in a cohort exposed to, infected with or recovered from COVID-19 (not recorded which). The chain links TRBV6-6 to TRBJ1-2, with D maybe TRBD1 (6 bases). The CDR3 region has the DNA TGTGCCAGCAGTCCCCCGGGGGGCGAATATGGCTACACCTTC. Encoded protein: CASSPPGGEYGYTF.